This T cell receptor (beta chain) is from a study of blood T cell repertoires in COVID-19. Clones were read by immunoSEQ multiplex PCR, and TCRdb kept only the in-frame ones, dropping some. Among fewer than 350,000 clones listed, roughly 80% were seen once. V lost 2 bases and J 6 bases, leaving 7 bases between the germline ends. The CDR3 length is 12 residues. V is TRBV12-3 or TRBV12-4 and J is TRBJ1-2; D possibly corresponds to TRBD1 (6 bases). The TCR comes from a woman in her 50s with active or convalescent COVID-19. The source material was peripheral blood. CDR3 loop: CASSLQGHGYTF. In nucleotides, the CDR3 is TGTGCCAGCAGTTTACAGGGGCATGGCTACACCTTC.